This T cell receptor (beta chain) was sequenced for a study of OX40 agonist ivuxolimab in advanced cancers. Study background: Of mixed ages from about 23 to 90 and averaging roughly 66 years, the group was over 80% male. Antecedent anti-PD-1, anti-PD-L1 or anti-CTLA-4 therapy was permissible, with around 41% having received some.

Using immunoSEQ multiplex PCR, the repertoire was profiled, and TCRdb retains in-frame clones only, with some absent. The table shows about 120,000 clones, with over 85% occurring only once. Germline CDR1 is SGHTA and CDR2 is FQGNSA. Trimming pared 5 bases from V and 5 bases from J, leaving 17 bases between. CDR3 size: 15 residues. Sequenced material: CD4+ or CD8+ T cells sorted from blood, taken in a trial of the OX40 agonist ivuxolimab. The source is an adult with an advanced solid tumor such as melanoma, head and neck, liver or kidney cancer. The chain couples TRBV7-2 to TRBJ2-3; D is perhaps TRBD2 (7 bases). The CDR3 coding sequence is TGTGCCAGCAGCCGGTTGGGGGGCGGGGGAGATACGCAGTATTTT. This translates into CASSRLGGGGDTQYF.